These 18 T cell receptor beta chains were sequenced from one sample in a study of blood T cell repertoires in COVID-19. Generated by immunoSEQ multiplex PCR, the TCRdb table keeps only in-frame clones and is missing some. Of about 170,000 clones in the sample, around nine tenths were seen once. The sample taken for sequencing was peripheral blood. Receptor source: a man in his 70s with acute or convalescent COVID-19.

The V and J genes are TRBV19 and TRBJ1-1; D ambiguous. The CDR3 spans 13 residues. Trimming shortened V by 2 bases and J by 4 bases, and 8 bases separated the two germline ends. Germline assignment: CDR1 LNHDA and CDR2 SQIVND (reference sequence). CDR3 sequence (DNA): TGTGCCAGTAGTATAAAGCGGGCCACTGAAGCTTTCTTT. Its protein product is CASSIKRATEAFF. Looking up the rest from reference TRBV19 and TRBJ1-1 gives the full variable domain: DGGITQSPKYLFRKEGQNVTLSCEQNLNHDAMYWYRQDPGQGLRLIYYSQIVNDFQKGDIAEGYSVSREKKESFPLTVTSAQKNPTAFYLCASSIKRATEAFFGQGTRLTVV.

V is TRBV5-4 and J is TRBJ2-7; D is possibly TRBD1 (5 bases). The CDR3 runs to 13 residues. Trimming pared 0 bases from V and 3 bases from J, leaving 7 bases between. Germline values: CDR1 SGHNT, CDR2 YYREEE (reference sequence). CDR3 nucleotides: TGTGCCAGCAGCTTGGGACAGAACTACGAGCAGTACTTC. Residues: CASSLGQNYEQYF.

The chain uses TRBV5-5 and TRBJ1-5; 8 bases are shared with TRBD1. CDR1 is SGHKS, CDR2 YYEKEE, per germline (reference sequence). The trim removed 4 bases at V and 3 bases at J, leaving 15 bases unmatched. CDR3 length: 18 amino acids. The CDR3 coding sequence is TGTGCCAGCAGCACCGGGGCAGGGGGCAGTAGGTACAATCAGCCCCAGCATTTT. This encodes CASSTGAGGSRYNQPQHF. The whole variable domain, filled in from reference TRBV5-5 and TRBJ1-5, reads DAGVTQSPTHLIKTRGQQVTLRCSPISGHKSVSWYQQVLGQGPQFIFQYYEKEERGRGNFPDRFSARQFPNYSSELNVNALLLGDSALYLCASSTGAGGSRYNQPQHFGDGTRLSIL.

The V call is TRBV2, the J call TRBJ2-3; TRBD2 matches at 14 bases. CDR1 and CDR2 (germline): SNHLY, FYNNEI. The CDR3 extends over 14 amino acids. V shed 5 bases, J shed 14 bases, and the junction held 9 bases outside the gene matches. The CDR3: CASSPGLAGVLAYF. The CDR3 nucleotides are TGTGCCAGCAGTCCGGGACTAGCGGGAGTCCTGGCGTATTTT.

The chain employs TRBV28 and TRBJ2-7; 7 bases fit TRBD1. The V gene end was trimmed by 2 bases and the J gene end by 5 bases; junction bases not matched to a gene: 9. The CDR3 has 15 amino acids. From germline, CDR1 is MDHEN and CDR2 SYDVKM. This chain's CDR3 is CASSLRWDSAHEQYF. The CDR3 DNA is TGTGCCAGCAGTTTAAGGTGGGACAGCGCCCACGAGCAGTACTTC.

The table lists this clone with a few counts. V and J are TRBV6-2 or TRBV6-3 and TRBJ1-2; D is uncertain. The ends were cut back, 5 bases at V and 5 bases at J, with 12 bases in the middle. The CDR3 loop spans 13 amino acids. Germline CDR1 MNHEY, CDR2 SVGEGT. The CDR3 DNA reads TGTGCCAGCAGTGCCCTAAGAGGGTATGGCTACACCTTC. Amino acids: CASSALRGYGYTF.

The chain carries TRBV9 and TRBJ2-7; 7 bases map to TRBD1. This CDR3 has 14 residues. CDR1 SGDLS and CDR2 YYNGEE come from the germline V gene. Trimming removed 4 bases from V and 0 bases from J; junction bases left unmatched: 4. As DNA, the CDR3 is TGTGCCAGCAGCCCGACAGGGAGCTCCTACGAGCAGTACTTC. Protein sequence: CASSPTGSSYEQYF.

V gene TRBV30 combines with J gene TRBJ2-7, with D possibly TRBD1 on 6 matching bases. The CDR3 sequence is 13 residues long. V lost 0 bases and J 2 bases, leaving 8 bases between the germline ends. CDR1 is GTSNPN, CDR2 SVGIG, per germline (reference sequence). The CDR3 coding sequence is TGTGCCTGGAGTGTAGGGACACCCTACGAGCAGTACTTC. It codes for CAWSVGTPYEQYF.

The J gene is TRBJ1-2, the V gene TRBV28; weak D call: TRBD1 (5 bases). The CDR3 spans 12 residues. With 7 bases removed from V and 7 bases from J, the gap between germline ends came to 13 bases. Per the germline V gene, CDR1 is MDHEN and CDR2 is SYDVKM. Here the CDR3 DNA reads TGTGCCAGCAATGGGGGGTTGAGTGGCTACACCTTC. Its protein product is CASNGGLSGYTF.

The chain joins TRBV10-2 to TRBJ2-7; a possible D gene is TRBD1 (5 bases). V gave up 2 bases and J gave up 2 bases, with 16 bases separating them. The CDR3 sequence is 16 residues long. Germline V CDR1 and CDR2: WSHSY, SAAADI. The CDR3, as DNA: TGCGCCAGCAGTGAGGGGGCCACTTTGTTTACCTACGAGCAGTACTTC. Protein: CASSEGATLFTYEQYF.

The chain uses TRBV7-2 and TRBJ1-4; no reliable D call. Germline CDR1 reads SGHTA; CDR2 reads FQGNSA. The CDR3 is made up of 13 amino acids. Trimming shortened V by 4 bases and J by 8 bases, and 11 bases separated the two germline ends. The CDR3 DNA follows: TGTGCCAGCAGCTCTACTCCGCCAGAAAAACTGTTTTTT. Protein sequence: CASSSTPPEKLFF. Looking up the rest from reference TRBV7-2 and TRBJ1-4 gives the full variable domain: GAGVSQSPSNKVTEKGKDVELRCDPISGHTALYWYRQSLGQGLEFLIYFQGNSAPDKSGLPSDRFSAERTGGSVSTLTIQRTQQEDSAVYLCASSSTPPEKLFFGSGTQLSVL.

This clone has just a few counts. The rearrangement joins TRBV21-1 to TRBJ1-3. TRBV21-1 is assigned pseudogene status. The CDR3 length is 17 residues. The CDR3 protein is CASSNGNHTYSGNTIYF. The CDR3 DNA sequence: TGTGCCAGCAGCAACGGGAACCACACTTACTCTGGAAACACCATATATTTT.

This chain connects TRBV7-3 to TRBJ2-5; no firm D call. Germline-derived CDR1 and CDR2 are SGHTA and FQGTGA. V dropped 3 bases and J dropped 5 bases, with 10 bases sitting between them. The CDR3 has 13 amino acids. CDR3 sequence (DNA): TGTGCCAGCAGCTTGCGCGATTCGGAGACCCAGTACTTC. Translating it yields CASSLRDSETQYF. Supplemented by reference TRBV7-3 and TRBJ2-5, the full variable domain reads GAGVSQTPSNKVTEKGKYVELRCDPISGHTALYWYRQSLGQGPEFLIYFQGTGAADDSGLPNDRFFAVRPEGSVSTLKIQRTERGDSAVYLCASSLRDSETQYFGPGTRLLVL.

This chain uses TRBV29-1 with TRBJ1-1; the D is unclear. CDR3 length: 13 amino acids. Trimming took 7 bases from V and 1 from J, leaving 13 bases between them. The germline V gene encodes CDR1 SQVTM and CDR2 ANQGSEA. The CDR3 DNA sequence: TGCAGCGCCCGGCCAGACACGAACACTGAAGCTTTCTTT. Protein: CSARPDTNTEAFF.

The chain joins TRBV6-5 to TRBJ2-3; 7 bases are shared with TRBD2. There are 16 residues in the CDR3. Germline-derived CDR1 and CDR2 are MNHEY and SVGAGI. Trimming took 2 bases from V and 1 from J; bases not matched to a gene: 6. CDR3 protein: CASSYASGIGTDTQYF. The DNA of the CDR3 is TGTGCCAGCAGTTACGCGAGCGGGATTGGCACAGATACGCAGTATTTT.

This clone was recorded only once. The genes are TRBV7-2 and TRBJ2-5; weak D call: TRBD2 (5 bases). CDR1 SGHTA and CDR2 FQGNSA come from the germline V gene. V gave up 5 bases and J gave up 0 bases, with 10 bases separating them. This CDR3 is 14 amino acids long. For the CDR3, the DNA is TGTGCCAGCAGCCCAAGGAGGTACCAAGAGACCCAGTACTTC. Its translation: CASSPRRYQETQYF.

The chain combines TRBV19 with TRBJ1-6; D ambiguous. V shed 1 base and J shed 7 bases, with 8 bases lying between them. The germline CDR1 and CDR2 sequences are LNHDA and SQIVND (reference sequence). The CDR3 sequence is 14 residues long. CDR3 amino acids: CASSIAVPNSPLHF. The CDR3 bases are TGTGCCAGTAGTATAGCTGTTCCCAATTCACCCCTCCACTTT.

The chain joins TRBV20-1 to TRBJ1-2; 8 positions agree with TRBD1. The J segment lost 2 bases and the V segment lost 7 bases, leaving 0 bases of the junction unmatched. CDR3 length: 11 residues. The germline V gene has CDR1 DFQATT and CDR2 SNEGSKA (reference sequence). CDR3 DNA: TGCAGTGGACAGGGGAACTATGGCTACACCTTC. Residues: CSGQGNYGYTF.